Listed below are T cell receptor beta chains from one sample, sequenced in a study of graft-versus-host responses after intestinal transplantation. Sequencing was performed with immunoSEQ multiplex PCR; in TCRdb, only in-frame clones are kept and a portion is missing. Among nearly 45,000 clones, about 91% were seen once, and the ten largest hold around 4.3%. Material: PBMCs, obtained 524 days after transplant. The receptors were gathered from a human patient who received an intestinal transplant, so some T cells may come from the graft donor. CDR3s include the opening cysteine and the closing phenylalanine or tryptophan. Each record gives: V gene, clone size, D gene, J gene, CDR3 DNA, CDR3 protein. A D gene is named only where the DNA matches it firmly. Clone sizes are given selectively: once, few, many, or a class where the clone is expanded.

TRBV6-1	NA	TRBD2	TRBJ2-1	TGTGCCAGCGGTGCCAGCGGGAGGGCCGATGAGCAGTTCTTC	CASGASGRADEQFF
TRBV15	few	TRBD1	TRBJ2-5	TGTGCCACCAGCAGAGATGGGAGGACAGGGTGGGAGACCCAGTACTTC	CATSRDGRTGWETQYF
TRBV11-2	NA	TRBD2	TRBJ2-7	TGTGCCAGCAGCTCGGGACTAGCGGGATACGAGCAGTACTTC	CASSSGLAGYEQYF
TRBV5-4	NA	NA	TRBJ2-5	TGTGCCAGCAGCTTGGCACGGGAGCAAGAGACCCAGTACTTC	CASSLAREQETQYF
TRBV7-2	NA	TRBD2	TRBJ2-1	TGTGCCAGCAGCTTAGGGCAAGCGGGAGGGAGGGATGAGCAGTTCTTC	CASSLGQAGGRDEQFF
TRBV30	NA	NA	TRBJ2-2	TGTGCCTGGAGCCCCACCGGGGAGCTGTTTTTT	CAWSPTGELFF
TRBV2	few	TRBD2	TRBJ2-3	TGTGCCAGCAGTGGGACTAGCGGGAGAGATACGCAGTATTTT	CASSGTSGRDTQYF
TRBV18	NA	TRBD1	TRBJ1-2	TGTGCCAGCTCACTGGCAGTAACAGGGGCTAACTATGGCTACACCTTC	CASSLAVTGANYGYTF
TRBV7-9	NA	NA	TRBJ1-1	TGTGCCAGCAGCTTAAAGGACAATGAAGCTTTCTTT	CASSLKDNEAFF
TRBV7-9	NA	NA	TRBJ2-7	TGTGCCAGCAGCTTAGATACGAACGAGCAGTACTTC	CASSLDTNEQYF
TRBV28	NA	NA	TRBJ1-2	TGTGCCAGCAGTCCCGTCACAGGTCCTACCTTC	CASSPVTGPTF
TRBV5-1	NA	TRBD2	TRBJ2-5	TGCGCCAGCAGCTTGGGTCGTCTAGCGGGGCTACAAGAGACCCAGTACTTC	CASSLGRLAGLQETQYF
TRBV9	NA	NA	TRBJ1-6	TGTGCCAGCAGCGCAAGATCGAGCTCCTATAATTCACCCCTCCACTTT	CASSARSSSYNSPLHF
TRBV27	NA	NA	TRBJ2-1	TGTGCCAGCAGTTTATTAGGGAACAATGAGCAGTTCTTC	CASSLLGNNEQFF
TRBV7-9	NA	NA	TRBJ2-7	TGTGCCCCAAGAAGGGGGGCGTACGAGCAGTACTTC	CAPRRGAYEQYF
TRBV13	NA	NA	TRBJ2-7	TGTGCCAGCAGTGGTCCTAGATTTCTACGGGAGCAGTACTTC	CASSGPRFLREQYF
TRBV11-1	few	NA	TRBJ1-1	TGTGCCAGCAGCGACACTGAAGCTTTCTTT	CASSDTEAFF
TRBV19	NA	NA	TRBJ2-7	TGTGCCAGTAGCCAGGATTCTAGCTCCTACGAGCAGTACTTC	CASSQDSSSYEQYF
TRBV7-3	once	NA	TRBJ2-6	TGTGCCAGCAGCTTAGTCGCGGTGGCGTCTGGGGCCAACGTCCTGACTTTC	CASSLVAVASGANVLTF
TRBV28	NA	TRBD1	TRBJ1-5	TGTGCCAGCAGTATCACAGGGGTCTGGGATCAGCCCCAGCATTTT	CASSITGVWDQPQHF
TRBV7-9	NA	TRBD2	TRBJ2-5	TGTGCCAGCAGCTTAGGGTTAGCGGGAGGAGGTGAGACCCAGTACTTC	CASSLGLAGGGETQYF
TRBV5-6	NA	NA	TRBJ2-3	TGTGCCAGCAGCTTTTTGTGGTCGGATACGCAGTATTTT	CASSFLWSDTQYF
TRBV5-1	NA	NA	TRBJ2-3	TGCGCCAGCAGCTTAAACGACAGGCGTACAGATACGCAGTATTTT	CASSLNDRRTDTQYF
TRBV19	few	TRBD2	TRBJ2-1	TGTGCCAGTAGTAAGACTAGCGGAGGCAATGAGCAGTTCTTC	CASSKTSGGNEQFF
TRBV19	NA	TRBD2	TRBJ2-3	TGTGCCAGTAGTCGCACTAGCGGGAGGACAGATACGCAGTATTTT	CASSRTSGRTDTQYF
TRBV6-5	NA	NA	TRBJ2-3	TGTGCCAGCAGTTCCTGGCAGGGGTCGTATACGCAGTATTTT	CASSSWQGSYTQYF
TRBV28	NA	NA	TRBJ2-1	TGTGCCAGCAGTTTCCCGACTAGTCGCAATGAGCAGTTCTTC	CASSFPTSRNEQFF
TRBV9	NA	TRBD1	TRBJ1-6	TGTGCCAGCAGCCCCCAAGGACAGGGGGCAGGGTCACCCCTCCACTTT	CASSPQGQGAGSPLHF
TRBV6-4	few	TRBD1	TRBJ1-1	TGTGCCAGCGCGGGACAGGCGGACAGTGATGAAGCTTTCTTT	CASAGQADSDEAFF
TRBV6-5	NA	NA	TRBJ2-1	TGTGCCAGCAGGAGGACGGACGGGCGGGATGAGCAGTTCTTC	CASRRTDGRDEQFF
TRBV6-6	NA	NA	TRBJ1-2	TGTGCCAGCAGAGCCGGGACAAGGAAGGGGTATGGCTACACCTTC	CASRAGTRKGYGYTF
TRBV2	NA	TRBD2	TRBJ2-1	TGTGCCAGCAGTGTAGCGGGAGGATACAATGAGCAGTTCTTC	CASSVAGGYNEQFF
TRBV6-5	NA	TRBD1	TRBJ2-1	TGTGCCAGCAGTTACCGGGGGACAGGGGGAAATGAGCAGTTCTTC	CASSYRGTGGNEQFF
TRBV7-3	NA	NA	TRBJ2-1	TGTGCCAGCAGCTTAAGAGGGCGGGTGACCTACAATGAGCAGTTCTTC	CASSLRGRVTYNEQFF
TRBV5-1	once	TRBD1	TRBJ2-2	TGCGCCAGCAGCTCCCCGGGACAGGGTAACACCGGGGAGCTGTTTTTT	CASSSPGQGNTGELFF
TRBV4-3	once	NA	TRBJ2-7	TGCGCCAGCAGCCATCAGACTTACTACGAGCAGTACTTC	CASSHQTYYEQYF
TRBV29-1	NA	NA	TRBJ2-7	TGCAGCGTTGAAGATCATAAGAGCTACGAGCAGTACTTC	CSVEDHKSYEQYF
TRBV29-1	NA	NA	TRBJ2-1	TGCAGCGTCGTACCCGTCCGGGGGAACTACAATGAGCAGTTCTTC	CSVVPVRGNYNEQFF
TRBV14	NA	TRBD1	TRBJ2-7	TGTGCCAGCAGCCATCGCGGACAGGGGATACACGAGCAGTACTTC	CASSHRGQGIHEQYF
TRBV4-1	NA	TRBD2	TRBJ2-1	TGCGCCAGCAGCCAAGAGCTAGCGGGAGGGAGCGATGAGCAGTTCTTC	CASSQELAGGSDEQFF
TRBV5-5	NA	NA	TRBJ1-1	TGTGCCAGCAGCCAAGAACCGGGAAGTTGGAACACTGAAGCTTTCTTT	CASSQEPGSWNTEAFF
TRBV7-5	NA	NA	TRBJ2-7	TGTGCCAGAAGCTTACGGATGTACTACGAGCAGTACTTC	CARSLRMYYEQYF
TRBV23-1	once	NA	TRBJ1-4	TGCGCCAGCAGTCCCCTGGGACCGCTAGCAACTAATGAAAAACTGTTTTTT	CASSPLGPLATNEKLFF
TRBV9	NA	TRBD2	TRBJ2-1	TGTGCCAGCAGCGTATTCGGGGGGGAGGATGAGCAGTTCTTC	CASSVFGGEDEQFF
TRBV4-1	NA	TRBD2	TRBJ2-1	TGCGCCAGCAGCCAAGCGGGAGGGGCTTACAATGAGCAGTTCTTC	CASSQAGGAYNEQFF
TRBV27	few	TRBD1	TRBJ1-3	TGTGCCAGCAGTCCCCGACAGGGGGCAAGAGGAGGAAACACCATATATTTT	CASSPRQGARGGNTIYF
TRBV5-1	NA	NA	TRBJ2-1	TGCGCCAGCAGCTTGGTCAGTTACAATGAGCAGTTCTTC	CASSLVSYNEQFF
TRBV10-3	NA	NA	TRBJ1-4	TGTGCCATCAGTGAGGGACAGCCTAATGAAAAACTGTTTTTT	CAISEGQPNEKLFF
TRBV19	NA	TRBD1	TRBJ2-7	TGTGCCAGTAAAAAGAGACAGGGCTTCTACGAGCAGTACTTC	CASKKRQGFYEQYF
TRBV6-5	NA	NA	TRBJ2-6	TGTGCCAGCAGTTACGACTTTGGCTCTGGGGCCAACGTCCTGACTTTC	CASSYDFGSGANVLTF